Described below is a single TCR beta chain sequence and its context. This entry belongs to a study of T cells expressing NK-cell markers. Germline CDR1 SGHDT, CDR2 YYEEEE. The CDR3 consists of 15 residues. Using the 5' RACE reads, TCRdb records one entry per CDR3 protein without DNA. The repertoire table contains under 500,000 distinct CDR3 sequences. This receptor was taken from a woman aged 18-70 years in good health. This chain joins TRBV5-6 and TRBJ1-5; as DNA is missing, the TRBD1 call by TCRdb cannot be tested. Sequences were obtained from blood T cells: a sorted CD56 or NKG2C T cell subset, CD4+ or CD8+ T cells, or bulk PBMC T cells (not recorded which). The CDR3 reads CASSGGPAGNQPQHF.